Sequencing of this T cell receptor beta chain was carried out in a study of PD-1 blockade in classical Hodgkin lymphoma. Overall study: Every 2 weeks, patients got 3 mg/kg intravenous nivolumab. Whole-study findings and limits: Healthy donors reportedly exceeded newly diagnosed patients in baseline TCR diversity.

Only in-frame clones appear in the TCRdb table, and some are missing; sequencing was by immunoSEQ multiplex PCR. The profile covers 90,000 to 100,000 clones, with 89% appearing a single time and about 11% taken by the ten largest. Germline CDR1 is SEHNR and CDR2 is FQNEAQ (reference sequence). Trimming removed 3 bases from V and 4 bases from J; junction bases left unmatched: 4. The CDR3 loop spans 16 amino acids. Turning to this clone: Its target is unknown.

Autologous stem cell transplantation was followed by relapse in every patient, and brentuximab vedotin exposure varied. The rearrangement joins TRBV7-9 to TRBJ2-1; TRBD2 matches at 12 bases. This clonotype was sampled from a human donor with classical Hodgkin lymphoma. Sequencing used peripheral blood mononuclear cells (PBMCs), obtained before the second cycle of nivolumab. The CDR3: CASSLWTSGAYNEQFF. The CDR3 DNA sequence: TGTGCCAGCAGCTTGTGGACTAGCGGGGCATACAATGAGCAGTTCTTC.